The table lists the clone carrying this T cell receptor beta chain with a count of one. Its antigen is still unknown. Compared with germline, one end of the junction differs, possibly owing to a read error. Amplified regions were TCR beta CDR3 sequences from RNA transcripts. A first-round RT-PCR of the TCR CDR3 used the HTBI primer set. In TCRdb, the multiplex PCR reads were re-called with MiXCR into one record per CDR3 protein. The table records under 350,000 distinct CDR3 sequences, 21% of them present only once. This sample stems from a study of T cells in Graves' hyperthyroidism and ophthalmopathy. The CDR3 sequence is 14 residues long. Calling Graves' hyperthyroidism stable meant ophthalmopathy did not progress within 18 months. Those with hyperthyroidism were 18 to 65 years old, newly diagnosed, and ill for under 2 months. PBMCs were collected from an approximately 9.2 ml volume of fresh peripheral blood.

Study-wide points: Ophthalmopathy was identified by the model a median around 6 months ahead of onset.

This TCR was recovered from a woman aged 50 to 60 with Graves' hyperthyroidism. The chain employs TRBV12-3 or TRBV12-4 and TRBJ1-2, with TRBD1 matching over 7 bases. The source material was blood. The CDR3 bases are TGCGCCAGCAGTGGGGCAGGGGGGTTGGATGGCTACACCTTC. Its protein is CASSGAGGLDGYTF.